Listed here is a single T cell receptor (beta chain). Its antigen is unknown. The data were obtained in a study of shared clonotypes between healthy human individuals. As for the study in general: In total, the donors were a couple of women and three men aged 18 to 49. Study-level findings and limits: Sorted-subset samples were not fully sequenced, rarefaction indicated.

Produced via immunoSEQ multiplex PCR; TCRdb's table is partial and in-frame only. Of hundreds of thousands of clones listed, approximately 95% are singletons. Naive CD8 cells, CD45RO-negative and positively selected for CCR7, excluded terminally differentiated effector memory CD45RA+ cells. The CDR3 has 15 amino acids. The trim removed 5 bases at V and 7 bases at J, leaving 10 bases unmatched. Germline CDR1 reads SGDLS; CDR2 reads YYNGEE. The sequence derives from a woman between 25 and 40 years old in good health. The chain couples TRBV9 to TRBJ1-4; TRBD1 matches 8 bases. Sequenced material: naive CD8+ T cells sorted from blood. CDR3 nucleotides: TGTGCCAGCAGTGACGCAGGGGGCGCGGGTGAAAAACTGTTTTTT. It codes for CASSDAGGAGEKLFF.